These T cell receptor beta chains were read from a single sample in a study of blood T cell repertoires in COVID-19. Data came from immunoSEQ multiplex PCR; TCRdb stores just in-frame clones and leaves some out. The table shows about 110,000 clones, with less than 85% occurring only once. Material for sequencing was peripheral blood. These TCRs come from a human donor with acute or convalescent COVID-19. The donor label of this sample is uncertain. Each CDR3 is given with its conserved first and last residue. A D gene is named only where the DNA matches it firmly. Part of the rows lack a size; the others show once, few, many or a class for expanded clones.

d_gene,abundance,j_gene,v_gene,CDR3aa,CDR3nt
.,.,TRBJ1-2,TRBV12-3/TRBV12-4,CASSLTVNGYTF,TGTGCCAGCAGTTTGACAGTCAATGGCTACACCTTC
TRBD2,many,TRBJ2-1,TRBV9,CASSKVGGLAGRLHEQFF,TGTGCCAGCAGCAAGGTGGGGGGACTAGCGGGGAGGTTACATGAGCAGTTCTTC
TRBD1,.,TRBJ1-1,TRBV4-2,CASSLRQGTEAFF,TGTGCCAGCAGCCTACGACAGGGAACTGAAGCTTTCTTT
.,few,TRBJ1-2,TRBV14,CASSRSGYGYTF,TGTGCCAGCAGCCGATCAGGCTATGGCTACACCTTC
TRBD2,.,TRBJ2-3,TRBV7-2,CASSLALAIDTQYF,TGTGCCAGCAGCTTAGCACTAGCGATAGATACGCAGTATTTT
TRBD1,many,TRBJ1-6,TRBV9,CASSVPGQGNSPLHF,TGTGCCAGCAGCGTTCCGGGACAGGGGAATTCACCCCTCCACTTT
.,.,TRBJ2-5,TRBV21-1,CASPPAGPQETQYF,TGTGCCAGCCCCCCCGCGGGACCTCAAGAGACCCAGTACTTC
.,.,TRBJ2-5,TRBV7-8,CASSHTGYETQYF,TGTGCCAGCAGTCATACAGGGTACGAGACCCAGTACTTC
.,.,TRBJ1-1,TRBV13,CASSFGRAKFEAFF,TGTGCCAGCAGCTTTGGCAGGGCCAAATTTGAAGCTTTCTTT
.,.,TRBJ2-1,TRBV5-6,CASSLWSTFSYNEQFF,TGTGCCAGCAGCTTGTGGTCGACTTTCTCCTACAATGAGCAGTTCTTC
.,.,TRBJ2-5,TRBV11-1,CASSHREGETQYF,TGTGCCAGCAGCCACAGGGAAGGAGAGACCCAGTACTTC
TRBD1,.,TRBJ1-1,TRBV5-1,CASSLVVGTGTMNTEAFF,TGCGCCAGCAGCTTGGTAGTCGGGACAGGTACCATGAACACTGAAGCTTTCTTT
.,.,TRBJ1-5,TRBV6-5,CATQREGGTPQHF,TGTGCCACCCAACGGGAGGGGGGAACACCCCAGCATTTT
.,.,TRBJ1-5,TRBV6-1,CASSERGHGTQPQHF,TGTGCCAGCAGTGAAAGGGGACACGGGACCCAGCCCCAGCATTTT
TRBD1,.,TRBJ1-1,TRBV2,CASSDRTGRGTEAFF,TGTGCCAGCAGTGACCGGACAGGGCGAGGCACTGAAGCTTTCTTT
TRBD1,.,TRBJ2-7,TRBV11-1,CASSPTTGVVYEQYF,TGTGCCAGCAGCCCAACCACAGGGGTCGTCTACGAGCAGTACTTC
.,once,TRBJ2-3,TRBV11-2,CASIRGGEMVTDTQYF,TGTGCCAGCATAAGGGGGGGGGAGATGGTCACAGATACGCAGTATTTT
.,.,TRBJ1-2,TRBV3-1/TRBV3-2,CASTRLKGEGYTF,TGTGCCAGCACCCGCCTAAAGGGGGAAGGCTACACCTTC
.,.,TRBJ1-3,TRBV28,CASSQAGAGGNTIYF,TGTGCCAGCAGTCAAGCGGGGGCAGGTGGAAACACCATATATTTT
.,.,TRBJ1-1,TRBV5-1,CASSPLPQGDTEAFF,TGCGCCAGCAGCCCCCTCCCCCAGGGCGACACTGAAGCTTTCTTT
.,.,TRBJ2-2,TRBV6-5,CASRKRGTGELFF,TGTGCCAGCAGAAAACGGGGGACCGGGGAGCTGTTTTTT
.,.,TRBJ1-6,TRBV21-1,CASSKISRYNSPLHF,TGTGCCAGCAGCAAAATCTCGCGTTATAATTCACCCCTCCACTTT
TRBD1,.,TRBJ2-4,TRBV6-6,CASVDRGLQAKNIQYF,TGTGCCAGCGTAGACAGGGGTCTCCAAGCCAAAAACATTCAGTACTTC
TRBD2,.,TRBJ2-5,TRBV5-5,CASSPGLAGGETQYF,TGTGCCAGCAGTCCCGGACTAGCGGGGGGAGAGACCCAGTACTTC
.,.,TRBJ2-7,TRBV4-2,CASSLGIRDIGFLGHEQYF,TGTGCCAGCAGCCTAGGGATCCGGGACATTGGCTTTCTGGGCCACGAGCAGTACTTC
TRBD1,.,TRBJ1-2,TRBV18,CASSPLETGGHGYTF,TGTGCCAGCTCACCACTTGAGACAGGGGGCCATGGCTACACCTTC
.,.,TRBJ2-1,TRBV18,CASSPQSGTYNEQFF,TGTGCCAGCTCACCGCAGAGCGGAACCTACAATGAGCAGTTCTTC
.,.,TRBJ1-1,TRBV18,CASSPRELGEAFF,TGTGCCAGCTCACCACGGGAGTTGGGTGAAGCTTTCTTT
TRBD2,few,TRBJ2-1,TRBV9,CASSVGAGGYNEQFF,TGTGCCAGCAGCGTGGGAGCGGGGGGCTACAATGAGCAGTTCTTC